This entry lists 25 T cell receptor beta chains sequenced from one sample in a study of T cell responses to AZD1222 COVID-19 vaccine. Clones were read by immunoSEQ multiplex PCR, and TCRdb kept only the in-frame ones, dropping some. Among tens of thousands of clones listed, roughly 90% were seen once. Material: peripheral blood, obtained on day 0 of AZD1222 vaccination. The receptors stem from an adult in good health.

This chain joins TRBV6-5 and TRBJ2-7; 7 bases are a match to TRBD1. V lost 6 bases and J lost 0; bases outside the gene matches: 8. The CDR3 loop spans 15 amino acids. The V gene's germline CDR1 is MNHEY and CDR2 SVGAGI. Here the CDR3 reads CASSPTGLSSYEQYF. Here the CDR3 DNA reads TGTGCCAGCAGCCCGACAGGGCTTAGCTCCTACGAGCAGTACTTC.

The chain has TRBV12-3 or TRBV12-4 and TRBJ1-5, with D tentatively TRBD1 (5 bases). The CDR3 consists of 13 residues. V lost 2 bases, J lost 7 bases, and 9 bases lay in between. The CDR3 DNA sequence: TGTGCCAGCAGTTTAAGCAGGGACCAGCCCCAGCATTTT. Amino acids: CASSLSRDQPQHF.

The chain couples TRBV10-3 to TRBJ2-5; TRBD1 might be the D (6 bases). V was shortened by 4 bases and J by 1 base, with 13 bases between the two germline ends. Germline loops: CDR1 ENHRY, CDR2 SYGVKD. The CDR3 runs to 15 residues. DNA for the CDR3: TGTGCCATCAGTGCAACCGGGACAAGCCAAGAGACCCAGTACTTC. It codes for CAISATGTSQETQYF.

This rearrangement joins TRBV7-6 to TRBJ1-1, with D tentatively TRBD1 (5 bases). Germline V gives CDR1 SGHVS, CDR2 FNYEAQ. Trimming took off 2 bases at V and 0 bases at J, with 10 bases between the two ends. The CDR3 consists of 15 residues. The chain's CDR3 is CASSLLVTVNTEAFF. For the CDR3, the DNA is TGTGCCAGCAGCTTATTGGTGACAGTGAACACTGAAGCTTTCTTT.

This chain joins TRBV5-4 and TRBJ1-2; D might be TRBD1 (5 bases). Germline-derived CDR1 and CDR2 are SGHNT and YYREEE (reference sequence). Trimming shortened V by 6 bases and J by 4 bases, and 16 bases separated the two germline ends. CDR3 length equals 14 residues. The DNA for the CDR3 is TGTGCCAGCACACCAATCGGGGGAAGCTATGGCTACACCTTC. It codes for CASTPIGGSYGYTF. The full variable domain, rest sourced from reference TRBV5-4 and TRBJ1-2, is ETGVTQSPTHLIKTRGQQVTLRCSSQSGHNTVSWYQQALGQGPQFIFQYYREEENGRGNFPPRFSGLQFPNYSSELNVNALELDDSALYLCASTPIGGSYGYTFGSGTRLTVV.

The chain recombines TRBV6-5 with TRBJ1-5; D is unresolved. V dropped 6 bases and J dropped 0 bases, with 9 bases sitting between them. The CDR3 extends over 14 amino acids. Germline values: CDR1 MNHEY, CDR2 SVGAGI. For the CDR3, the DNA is TGTGCCAGCAGGGACGTCATTAGCAATCAGCCCCAGCATTTT. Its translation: CASRDVISNQPQHF.

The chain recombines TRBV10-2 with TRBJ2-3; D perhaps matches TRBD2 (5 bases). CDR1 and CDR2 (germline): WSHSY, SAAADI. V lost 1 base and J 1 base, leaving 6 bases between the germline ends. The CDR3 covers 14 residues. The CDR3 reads CASSEFGGTDTQYF. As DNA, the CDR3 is TGCGCCAGCAGTGAGTTCGGGGGCACAGATACGCAGTATTTT.

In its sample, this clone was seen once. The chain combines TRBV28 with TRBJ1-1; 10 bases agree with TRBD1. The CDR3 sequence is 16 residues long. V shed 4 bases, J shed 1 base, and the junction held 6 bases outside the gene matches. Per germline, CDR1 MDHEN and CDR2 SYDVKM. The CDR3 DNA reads TGTGCCAGCAGTTCAGGGACAGGGGCATGGAACACTGAAGCTTTCTTT. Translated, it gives CASSSGTGAWNTEAFF.

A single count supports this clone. This chain's CDR3 is CASSRLRDRGNQPQHF. The DNA for the CDR3 is TGTGCCAGTAGTAGACTCCGGGACAGGGGGAATCAGCCCCAGCATTTT. V and J are TRBV19 and TRBJ1-5, with 11 bases that match TRBD1. The junction had 6 bases not matched to a gene; V was cut back by 4 bases and J by 4 bases. The germline V gene has CDR1 LNHDA and CDR2 SQIVND (reference sequence). CDR3 size: 16 residues.

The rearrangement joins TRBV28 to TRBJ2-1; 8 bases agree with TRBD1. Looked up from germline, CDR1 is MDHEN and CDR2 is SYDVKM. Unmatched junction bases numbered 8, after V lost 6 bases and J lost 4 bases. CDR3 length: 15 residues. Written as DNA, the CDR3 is TGTGCCAGCAGCCCTGGACAGGGACAATACAATGAGCAGTTCTTC. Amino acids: CASSPGQGQYNEQFF.

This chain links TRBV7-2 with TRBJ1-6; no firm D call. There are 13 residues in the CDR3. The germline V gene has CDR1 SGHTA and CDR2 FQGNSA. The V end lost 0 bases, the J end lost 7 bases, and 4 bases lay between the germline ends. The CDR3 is CASSLARNSPLHF. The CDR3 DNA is TGTGCCAGCAGCTTAGCAAGAAATTCACCCCTCCACTTT. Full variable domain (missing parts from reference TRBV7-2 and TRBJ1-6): GAGVSQSPSNKVTEKGKDVELRCDPISGHTALYWYRQSLGQGLEFLIYFQGNSAPDKSGLPSDRFSAERTGGSVSTLTIQRTQQEDSAVYLCASSLARNSPLHFGNGTRLTVT.

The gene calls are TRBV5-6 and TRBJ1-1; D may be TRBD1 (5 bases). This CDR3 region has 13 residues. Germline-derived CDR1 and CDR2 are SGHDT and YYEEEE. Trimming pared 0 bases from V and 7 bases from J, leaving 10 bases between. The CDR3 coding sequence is TGTGCCAGCAGCTTGGCCGGGGGATTTGAAGCTTTCTTT. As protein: CASSLAGGFEAFF.

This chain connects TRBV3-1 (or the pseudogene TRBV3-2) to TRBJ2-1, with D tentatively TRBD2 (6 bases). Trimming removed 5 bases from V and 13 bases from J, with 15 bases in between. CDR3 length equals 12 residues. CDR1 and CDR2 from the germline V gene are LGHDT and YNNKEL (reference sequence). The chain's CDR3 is CASSGDGTAQFF. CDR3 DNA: TGTGCCAGCAGCGGGGACGGGACTGCACAGTTCTTC.

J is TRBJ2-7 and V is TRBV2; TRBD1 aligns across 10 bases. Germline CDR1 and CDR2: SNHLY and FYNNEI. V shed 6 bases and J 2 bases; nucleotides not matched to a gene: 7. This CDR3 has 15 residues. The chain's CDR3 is CASSWGQGQTYEQYF. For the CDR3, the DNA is TGTGCCAGCAGCTGGGGACAGGGGCAAACCTACGAGCAGTACTTC.

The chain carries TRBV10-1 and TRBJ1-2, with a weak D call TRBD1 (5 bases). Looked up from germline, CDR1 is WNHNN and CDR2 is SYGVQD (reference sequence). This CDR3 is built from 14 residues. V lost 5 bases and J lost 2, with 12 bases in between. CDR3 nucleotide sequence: TGCGCCAGCAGTCCCTCGGGGACCAACTATGGCTACACCTTC. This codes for CASSPSGTNYGYTF.

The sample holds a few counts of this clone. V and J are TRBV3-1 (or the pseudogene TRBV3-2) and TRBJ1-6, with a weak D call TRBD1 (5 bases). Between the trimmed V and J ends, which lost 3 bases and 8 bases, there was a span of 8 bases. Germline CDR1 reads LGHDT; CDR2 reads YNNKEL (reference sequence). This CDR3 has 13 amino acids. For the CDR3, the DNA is TGTGCCAGCAGCCACCTGACAGATTCACCCCTCCACTTT. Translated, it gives CASSHLTDSPLHF.

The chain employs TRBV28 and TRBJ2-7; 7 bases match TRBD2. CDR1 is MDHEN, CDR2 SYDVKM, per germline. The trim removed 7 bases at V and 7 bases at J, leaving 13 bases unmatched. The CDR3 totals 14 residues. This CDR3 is CASTKGREFQEQYF. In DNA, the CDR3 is TGTGCCAGCACCAAGGGGCGGGAGTTCCAGGAGCAGTACTTC.

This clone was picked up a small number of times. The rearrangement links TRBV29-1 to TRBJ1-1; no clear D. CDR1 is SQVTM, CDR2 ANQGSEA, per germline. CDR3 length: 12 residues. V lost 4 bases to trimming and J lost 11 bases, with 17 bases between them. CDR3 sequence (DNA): TGCAGCGTTGTCGGAAGGACGCCCGGGGCTTTCTTT. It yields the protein CSVVGRTPGAFF.

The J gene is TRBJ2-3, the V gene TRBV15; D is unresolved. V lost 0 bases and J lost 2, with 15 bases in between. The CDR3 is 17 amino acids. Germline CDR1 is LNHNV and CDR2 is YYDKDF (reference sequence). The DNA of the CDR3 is TGTGCCACCAGCAGAGATTACTCCACCCGGTCCACAGATACGCAGTATTTT. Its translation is CATSRDYSTRSTDTQYF.

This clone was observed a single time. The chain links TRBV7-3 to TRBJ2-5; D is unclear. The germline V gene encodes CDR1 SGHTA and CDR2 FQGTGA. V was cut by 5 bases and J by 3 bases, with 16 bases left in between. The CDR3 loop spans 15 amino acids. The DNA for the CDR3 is TGTGCCAGCAGCCCGGGCGCCGCCCCCAAAGAGACCCAGTACTTC. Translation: CASSPGAAPKETQYF.

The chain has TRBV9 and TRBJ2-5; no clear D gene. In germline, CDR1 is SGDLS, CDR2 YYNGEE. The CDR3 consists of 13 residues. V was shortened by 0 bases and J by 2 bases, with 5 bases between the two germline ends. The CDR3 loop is CASSVDLQETQYF. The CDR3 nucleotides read TGTGCCAGCAGCGTAGACCTACAAGAGACCCAGTACTTC.

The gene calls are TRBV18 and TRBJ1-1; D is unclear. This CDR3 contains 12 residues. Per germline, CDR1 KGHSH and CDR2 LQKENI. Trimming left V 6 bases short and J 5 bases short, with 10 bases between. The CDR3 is CASSPRRTEAFF. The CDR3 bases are TGTGCCAGCTCGCCCAGGCGGACTGAAGCTTTCTTT.

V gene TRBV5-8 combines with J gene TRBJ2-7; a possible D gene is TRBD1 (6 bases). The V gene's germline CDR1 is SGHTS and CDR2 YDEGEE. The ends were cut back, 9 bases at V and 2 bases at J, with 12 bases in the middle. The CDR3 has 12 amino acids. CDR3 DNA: TGTGCCATCCGACGGGACACCTACGAGCAGTACTTC. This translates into CAIRRDTYEQYF.

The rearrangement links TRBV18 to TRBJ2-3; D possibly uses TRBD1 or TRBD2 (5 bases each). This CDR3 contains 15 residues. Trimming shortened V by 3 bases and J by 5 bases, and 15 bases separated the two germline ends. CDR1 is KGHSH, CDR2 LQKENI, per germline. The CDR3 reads CASSPTGARGDTQYF. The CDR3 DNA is TGTGCCAGCTCACCCACCGGGGCAAGGGGAGATACGCAGTATTTT.

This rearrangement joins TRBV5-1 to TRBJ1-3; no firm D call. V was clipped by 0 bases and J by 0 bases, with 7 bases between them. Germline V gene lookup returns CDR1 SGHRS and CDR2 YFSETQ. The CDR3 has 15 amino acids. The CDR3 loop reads CASSLDANSGNTIYF. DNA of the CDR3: TGCGCCAGCAGCTTGGATGCGAACTCTGGAAACACCATATATTTT.